The 4 T cell receptor beta chains in this list originate from one sample, sequenced in a study of blood T cell repertoires in COVID-19 (dated by TCRdb to the early 2020s). Library prep was done by the immunoSEQ multiplex PCR assay. TCRdb carries this immuneACCESS record with in-frame sequences only. Its versions omit some clonotypes, under half of them owing to an unresolved V gene in the studies checked, with the rest unexplained. The sample yields approximately 54,000 clones; roughly 79% were counted once. The ten largest clones take up roughly 5.7% of the sample. The sequenced sample was peripheral blood. These receptors all stem from a woman aged 55-69 years with acute or convalescent COVID-19.

The CDR3 nucleotides read TGTGCCAGCAGTCCCGGGGAGGGCGGGAACACTGAAGCTTTCTTT. It encodes CASSPGEGGNTEAFF. The J gene is TRBJ1-1, the V gene TRBV28; D not resolved. CDR1 and CDR2 (germline): MDHEN, SYDVKM. This CDR3 spans 15 amino acids. Trimming shortened V by 5 bases and J by 1 base, and 14 bases separated the two germline ends. The full variable domain, with the rest looked up from reference TRBV28 and TRBJ1-1, is DVKVTQSSRYLVKRTGEKVFLECVQDMDHENMFWYRQDPGLGLRLIYFSYDVKMKEKGDIPEGYSVSREKKERFSLILESASTNQTSMYLCASSPGEGGNTEAFFGQGTRLTVV.

This chain joins TRBV19 and TRBJ1-5; 7 nucleotides line up with TRBD1. V was clipped by 10 bases and J by 7 bases; unmatched bases: 7. The length of the CDR3 is 12 residues. Looked up from germline, CDR1 is LNHDA and CDR2 is SQIVND (reference sequence). CDR3 nucleotides: TGTGCCACCGACCAGGGGGGACAGCCCCAGCATTTT. This codes for CATDQGGQPQHF.

The rearrangement joins TRBV6-5 to TRBJ2-2; no clear D gene. The germline CDR1 and CDR2 sequences are MNHEY and SVGAGI. Trimming stripped 6 bases from V and 0 bases from J, with 5 bases between. CDR3 length: 13 residues. The CDR3 bases are TGTGCCAGCAGCTTTACGAACACCGGGGAGCTGTTTTTT. Translated, it gives CASSFTNTGELFF.

The chain carries TRBV3-1 (or the pseudogene TRBV3-2) and TRBJ2-1; no clear D gene. This CDR3 spans 16 amino acids. V was pared by 0 bases and J by 4 bases, with 13 bases between. Germline CDR1 is LGHDT and CDR2 is YNNKEL (reference sequence). The CDR3 region is CASSQDLQMSYNEQFF. The CDR3 coding sequence is TGTGCCAGCAGCCAAGATTTACAGATGAGTTACAATGAGCAGTTCTTC.